The 23 T cell receptor beta chains given below trace back to one sample, sequenced in a study of CXCR3-negative and CXCR3-positive naive CD8 T cells. UMI-labeled 5' RACE yielded the TRB cDNA libraries. TCRdb reprocessed the 5' RACE reads and stores each CDR3 protein as one record, lacking DNA. This sample's clone table lists under 85,000 distinct CDR3 sequences. Material for sequencing was naive CXCR3- CD8+ T cells from blood. Stated subset: CD45RO-CCR7+CD27+CD95- naive CD8+ T cells lacking CXCR3 (TNR3-). The receptor set was obtained from a human donor in good health. Some clones in this sample may be carry-over from other donors' samples.

This sequence joins TRBV20-1 and TRBJ2-1; TCRdb selects TRBD1, and the lack of DNA leaves this call unchecked. Per germline, CDR1 DFQATT and CDR2 SNEGSKA (reference sequence). The CDR3 spans 14 residues. The CDR3 region is CSARDRLEYNEQFF.

The genes are TRBV4-1 and TRBJ2-2; TCRdb names TRBD2, which stays unverified in the absence of DNA. This CDR3 region has 16 residues. Germline lookup yields CDR1 MGHRA and CDR2 YSYEKL. The CDR3 region is CASSQEGGLRTGELFF.

The V and J genes are TRBV28 and TRBJ2-1; with no DNA, the TCRdb D assignment of TRBD2 cannot be verified. The CDR3 totals 16 residues. Germline-derived CDR1 and CDR2 are MDHEN and SYDVKM. CDR3 residues: CASSLLGTSVDNEQFF. The full variable domain, rest sourced from reference TRBV28 and TRBJ2-1, is DVKVTQSSRYLVKRTGEKVFLECVQDMDHENMFWYRQDPGLGLRLIYFSYDVKMKEKGDIPEGYSVSREKKERFSLILESASTNQTSMYLCASSLLGTSVDNEQFFGPGTRLTVL.

The CDR3 is CASSPSAGKPNTEAFF. J is TRBJ1-1 and V is TRBV7-8. This CDR3 is 16 amino acids long. CDR1 is SGHVS and CDR2 is FQNEAQ in the germline V gene.

The chain links TRBV7-2 to TRBJ2-3; TCRdb outputs TRBD2, but without DNA this stays unchecked. CDR1 and CDR2 from the germline V gene are SGHTA and FQGNSA. This CDR3 is 15 amino acids long. This CDR3 reads CASSLRVRESATQYF.

This chain connects TRBV27 to TRBJ2-7; TCRdb names TRBD2, which stays unverified in the absence of DNA. Germline values: CDR1 MNHEY, CDR2 SMNVEV (reference sequence). CDR3 length: 14 amino acids. CDR3 region: CASSLSRRGYEQYF.

The chain carries TRBV27 and TRBJ2-1. The CDR3 contains 16 residues. Germline loops: CDR1 MNHEY, CDR2 SMNVEV (reference sequence). CDR3 sequence: CASSLSWKSSYNEQFF.

This chain joins TRBV6-6 and TRBJ2-7; with no DNA, the TCRdb D assignment of TRBD1 cannot be verified. This CDR3 has 16 residues. Germline V CDR1 and CDR2: MNHNY, SVGAGI (reference sequence). The CDR3 is CASSLTGGFTPYEQYF.

CDR3: CASSMAPGTGIEYF. The rearrangement links TRBV5-5 to TRBJ2-7; without DNA, the TCRdb call of TRBD1 cannot be checked. In germline, CDR1 is SGHKS, CDR2 YYEKEE (reference sequence). The CDR3 length is 14 residues.

The chain uses TRBV11-2 and TRBJ2-7; TCRdb gives TRBD2 as the D gene, but with no DNA this cannot be confirmed. The germline V gene has CDR1 SGHAT and CDR2 FQNNGV. The CDR3 has 19 residues. The CDR3 loop reads CASSPHPRTSGDIPYEQYF. Full variable domain (remainder filled in from reference TRBV11-2 and TRBJ2-7): EAGVAQSPRYKIIEKRQSVAFWCNPISGHATLYWYQQILGQGPKLLIQFQNNGVVDDSQLPKDRFSAERLKGVDSTLKIQPAKLEDSAVYLCASSPHPRTSGDIPYEQYFGPGTRLTVT.

The gene calls are TRBV7-8 and TRBJ2-1; without DNA, the TCRdb call of TRBD2 cannot be checked. CDR1 SGHVS and CDR2 FQNEAQ come from the germline V gene. The length of the CDR3 is 17 residues. The CDR3 loop is CASSESGVAGRGNEQFF.

This chain uses TRBV28 with TRBJ1-5. Per the germline V gene, CDR1 is MDHEN and CDR2 is SYDVKM. The CDR3 length is 14 residues. CDR3 amino acids: CASSLQLESGPQHF.

This chain connects TRBV20-1 to TRBJ1-1; there is no DNA to check the TCRdb D call of TRBD1. CDR3 length: 15 amino acids. Germline-derived CDR1 and CDR2 are DFQATT and SNEGSKA (reference sequence). The CDR3 here is CSARSLDGGDTEAFF.

The chain is built from TRBV5-1 and TRBJ2-7; as DNA is missing, the TRBD1 call by TCRdb cannot be tested. The CDR3 has 14 amino acids. In germline, CDR1 is SGHRS, CDR2 YFSETQ. The CDR3 protein is CASSAGGGGYEQYF.

The V gene is TRBV29-1, the J gene TRBJ2-7; the D call from TCRdb, TRBD2, cannot be confirmed without DNA. This CDR3 comprises 13 residues. The germline V gene has CDR1 SQVTM and CDR2 ANQGSEA. CDR3: CSVAHLSGDEQYF.

The chain has TRBV6-2 or TRBV6-3 and TRBJ2-7; TCRdb proposes TRBD1, but this gene call is untestable without DNA. Germline values: CDR1 MNHEY, CDR2 SVGEGT. The CDR3 runs to 13 residues. CDR3 sequence reads: CASSPDRGWEQYF.

The V gene is TRBV5-1, the J gene TRBJ2-2. The CDR3 consists of 12 residues. The germline gives CDR1 SGHRS, CDR2 YFSETQ. CDR3 protein: CASSLVLGELFF.

V is TRBV4-3 and J is TRBJ1-6; the D gene TCRdb calls, TRBD1, cannot be checked with no DNA. CDR1 is LGHNA and CDR2 is YSLEER in the germline V gene. The CDR3 runs to 13 residues. The CDR3 spells CASSQVRGSPLHF.

The chain uses TRBV20-1 and TRBJ2-7; TCRdb gives TRBD1 as the D gene, but with no DNA this cannot be confirmed. CDR1 and CDR2 (germline): DFQATT, SNEGSKA (reference sequence). The CDR3 length is 15 residues. CDR3 residues: CSARDRDRVKDEQYF.

This sequence joins TRBV28 and TRBJ2-7; the TRBD2 assignment by TCRdb is unverifiable without DNA. CDR1 and CDR2 from the germline V gene are MDHEN and SYDVKM. This CDR3 is built from 13 residues. CDR3: CASSFRLAGEQYF.

The J gene is TRBJ2-7, the V gene TRBV29-1; the D call from TCRdb, TRBD1, cannot be confirmed without DNA. CDR1 SQVTM and CDR2 ANQGSEA come from the germline V gene. The CDR3 is made up of 13 amino acids. The CDR3 reads CSARQGVSYEQYF.

This rearrangement joins TRBV28 to TRBJ2-2; the TCRdb call, TRBD2, lacks DNA for checking. The germline V gene encodes CDR1 MDHEN and CDR2 SYDVKM. The CDR3 is 12 residues long. CDR3 region: CASSGGSGELFF. Complete variable domain (other parts from reference TRBV28 and TRBJ2-2): DVKVTQSSRYLVKRTGEKVFLECVQDMDHENMFWYRQDPGLGLRLIYFSYDVKMKEKGDIPEGYSVSREKKERFSLILESASTNQTSMYLCASSGGSGELFFGEGSRLTVL.

The chain is built from TRBV19 and TRBJ2-1. Germline-derived CDR1 and CDR2 are LNHDA and SQIVND (reference sequence). The CDR3 consists of 12 residues. CDR3 sequence reads: CASSIEFNEQFF.